This T cell receptor (beta chain) was sequenced in a study of identical twins. The CDR3 length is 15 residues. In germline, CDR1 is MNHEY, CDR2 SMNVEV (reference sequence). V dropped 9 bases and J dropped 9; count of bases not matched to a gene: 11. TCRdb ran MiXCR on the 5' RACE reads and lists one entry per CDR3 protein. This table holds 600,000 to 700,000 distinct CDR3 sequences, about 20% found once. All donors were healthy Caucasians. A further study also used this sample, focusing on T cells expressing NK-cell markers. In that study: In sorted CD3+CD56+NKG2C+, CD3+CD56+NKG2C- and CD3+CD56-NKG2C+ T cells, TCR beta repertoires were obtained. Only alpha-beta TCR T cells were sorted in several experiments, using an anti-gamma-delta TCR antibody.

The receptor comes from a woman between 18 and 29 years old in good health. The specimen was PBMCs. The chain couples TRBV27 to TRBJ2-1; TRBD2 agrees at 13 bases. DNA of the CDR3: TGTGCCAGTAGGACTAGCGGGAGTGTTGGGGGTGAGCAGTTCTTC. Amino acid sequence: CASRTSGSVGGEQFF.